A single sample is the source of the 14 T cell receptor beta chains below, sequenced in a study of blood T cell repertoires in COVID-19. Assay: immunoSEQ multiplex PCR; the TCRdb copy retains only in-frame clones and omits some. Of around 100,000 clones in the sample, approximately 88% are singletons; the top ten hold 0.7% to 1%. Sequencing was performed on peripheral blood. The origin of the receptors is a woman aged 70-85 years with acute or convalescent COVID-19.

The rearrangement uses TRBV6-1 and TRBJ1-6; D uncertain. The V gene lost 2 bases and the J gene lost 7 bases, with 12 bases spanning the gap. This CDR3 contains 15 residues. Germline CDR1 reads MNHNS; CDR2 reads SASEGT. CDR3 sequence: CASSEPPGGNSPLHF. CDR3 bases: TGTGCCAGCAGTGAACCTCCCGGAGGGAATTCACCCCTCCACTTT.

The chain employs TRBV30 and TRBJ2-1; 9 positions match TRBD1. Germline CDR1 is GTSNPN and CDR2 is SVGIG (reference sequence). The J segment lost 8 bases and the V segment lost 3 bases, leaving 14 bases of the junction unmatched. CDR3 length: 16 residues. For the CDR3, the DNA is TGTGCCTGGAGCTACCCCGGGACAGGGAATCTCCATGAGCAGTTCTTC. This translates into CAWSYPGTGNLHEQFF.

V usage is TRBV15 and J usage is TRBJ2-1, with D possibly TRBD2 on 6 matching bases. The germline CDR1 and CDR2 sequences are LNHNV and YYDKDF (reference sequence). CDR3 length: 14 residues. V lost 0 bases, J lost 10 bases, and 13 bases lay in between. CDR3 residues: CATSRDSGVGEQFF. CDR3 coding DNA: TGTGCCACCAGCAGAGATTCGGGGGTAGGCGAGCAGTTCTTC.

The chain is built from TRBV29-1 and TRBJ1-1, with 7 bases that match TRBD1. The germline V gene encodes CDR1 SQVTM and CDR2 ANQGSEA. Trimming took 7 bases from V and 4 from J; bases not matched to a gene: 6. The CDR3 sequence is 12 residues long. Written as DNA, the CDR3 is TGCAGCGGGGGTACAGGGGTCACTGAAGCTTTCTTT. This sequence encodes CSGGTGVTEAFF.

V gene TRBV5-1 combines with J gene TRBJ1-2; the match to TRBD1 covers 12 bases. V trimming: 1 base; J trimming: 6 bases; junction bases outside the gene matches: 4. The germline CDR1 and CDR2 sequences are SGHRS and YFSETQ. This CDR3 region has 15 residues. In DNA form, the CDR3 reads TGCGCCAGCAGCTTGTCGGGACAGGGGGCTGATGGCTACACCTTC. Its translation is CASSLSGQGADGYTF. The full variable domain, rest sourced from reference TRBV5-1 and TRBJ1-2, is KAGVTQTPRYLIKTRGQQVTLSCSPISGHRSVSWYQQTPGQGLQFLFEYFSETQRNKGNFPGRFSGRQFSNSRSEMNVSTLELGDSALYLCASSLSGQGADGYTFGSGTRLTVV.

The chain links TRBV18 to TRBJ1-4, with 8 bases lining up with TRBD1. V dropped 3 bases and J dropped 8; count of bases not matched to a gene: 8. CDR1 KGHSH and CDR2 LQKENI come from the germline V gene. CDR3 length: 15 residues. CDR3 sequence: CASSPQGARREKLFF. In DNA form, the CDR3 reads TGTGCCAGCTCACCTCAGGGGGCTCGTAGAGAAAAACTGTTTTTT. The variable domain in full, completed from reference TRBV18 and TRBJ1-4, reads NAGVMQNPRHLVRRRGQEARLRCSPMKGHSHVYWYRQLPEEGLKFMVYLQKENIIDESGMPKERFSAEFPKEGPSILRIQQVVRGDSAAYFCASSPQGARREKLFFGSGTQLSVL.

The chain joins TRBV9 to TRBJ2-5; TRBD2 matches 9 bases. CDR3 length: 14 residues. Germline V gene data show CDR1 as SGDLS and CDR2 as YYNGEE. Losses at the gene ends were 4 bases for V and 5 bases for J; bases not matched to a gene: 6. CDR3 nucleotides: TGTGCCAGCAGCCCCCTAGCGGGGCGCGAGACCCAGTACTTC. This translates into CASSPLAGRETQYF.

This sequence joins TRBV28 and TRBJ2-7; D perhaps matches TRBD1 (5 bases). This CDR3 is 15 amino acids long. Germline CDR1 is MDHEN and CDR2 is SYDVKM. V was pared by 1 base and J by 4 bases, with 14 bases between. DNA of the CDR3: TGTGCCAGCAGTTTATCTCCCCCAGGGATTTACGAGCAGTACTTC. It yields the protein CASSLSPPGIYEQYF.

This chain links TRBV7-2 with TRBJ1-4, with TRBD1 identical over 7 bases. V was clipped by 5 bases and J by 6 bases; unmatched bases: 9. This CDR3 is built from 15 residues. The germline gives CDR1 SGHTA, CDR2 FQGNSA. The CDR3 DNA reads TGTGCCAGCAGCCGCACAGGGGCTAACTATGAAAAACTGTTTTTT. Its protein product is CASSRTGANYEKLFF. Full variable domain (rest looked up from reference TRBV7-2 and TRBJ1-4): GAGVSQSPSNKVTEKGKDVELRCDPISGHTALYWYRQSLGQGLEFLIYFQGNSAPDKSGLPSDRFSAERTGGSVSTLTIQRTQQEDSAVYLCASSRTGANYEKLFFGSGTQLSVL.

The chain has TRBV19 and TRBJ2-2; possible D gene TRBD2, 5 bases. Germline CDR1 and CDR2: LNHDA and SQIVND (reference sequence). There are 13 residues in the CDR3. V was cut by 3 bases and J by 4 bases, with 6 bases left in between. CDR3: CASSILATGELFF. CDR3 sequence (DNA): TGTGCCAGTAGTATTCTAGCCACCGGGGAGCTGTTTTTT.

The chain carries TRBV6-6 and TRBJ2-7; 13 bases are a match to TRBD2. Germline CDR1 and CDR2: MNHNY and SVGAGI (reference sequence). J lost 5 bases, V lost 8 bases, and 6 bases had no gene match. This CDR3 is 14 amino acids long. The CDR3 sequence is CASGIGLAGDEQYF. The DNA for the CDR3 is TGTGCCAGCGGGATAGGACTAGCGGGAGACGAGCAGTACTTC.

This clone has only a few counts. The chain combines TRBV5-1 with TRBJ1-2; 9 positions match TRBD1. V lost 4 bases and J lost 7; bases outside the gene matches: 8. This CDR3 has 14 amino acids. The germline V gene encodes CDR1 SGHRS and CDR2 YFSETQ. Here the CDR3 reads CASSLGTGKSGYTF. The CDR3 nucleotides are TGCGCCAGCAGCCTAGGGACAGGGAAATCTGGCTACACCTTC.

The J gene is TRBJ2-2, the V gene TRBV3-1 (or the pseudogene TRBV3-2), with 12 positions matching TRBD2. CDR1 and CDR2 from the germline V gene are LGHDT and YNNKEL (reference sequence). J was trimmed by 7 bases and V by 0 bases; bases with no gene match: 9. There are 18 residues in the CDR3. In DNA, the CDR3 is TGTGCCAGCAGCCAAGAAAACCTAGCGGGGGGGACCGGCGGGGAGCTGTTTTTT. Translated, it gives CASSQENLAGGTGGELFF.

The chain uses TRBV5-1 and TRBJ2-2, with 8 nucleotides matching TRBD1. CDR3 length: 15 residues. The ends lost 4 bases at V and 6 bases at J; junction bases unmatched: 8. Germline CDR1 reads SGHRS; CDR2 reads YFSETQ. This CDR3 is CASSTGQGSSGELFF. Written as DNA, the CDR3 is TGCGCCAGCAGCACAGGACAGGGTTCATCCGGGGAGCTGTTTTTT.